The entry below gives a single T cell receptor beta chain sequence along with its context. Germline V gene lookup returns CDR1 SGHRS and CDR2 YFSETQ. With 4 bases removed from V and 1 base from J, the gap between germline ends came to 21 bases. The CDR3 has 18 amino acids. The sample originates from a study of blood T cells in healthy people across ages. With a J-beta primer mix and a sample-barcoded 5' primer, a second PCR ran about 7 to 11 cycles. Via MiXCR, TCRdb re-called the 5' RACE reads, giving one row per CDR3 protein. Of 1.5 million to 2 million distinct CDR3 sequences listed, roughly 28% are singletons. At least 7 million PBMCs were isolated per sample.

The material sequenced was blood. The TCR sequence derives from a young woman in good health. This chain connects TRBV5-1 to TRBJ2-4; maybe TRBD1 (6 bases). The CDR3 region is CASSLSAGDLVAKNIQYF. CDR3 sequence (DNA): TGCGCCAGCAGCCTGAGCGCAGGGGACCTGGTGGCCAAAAACATTCAGTACTTC. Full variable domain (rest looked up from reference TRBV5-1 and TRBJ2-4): KAGVTQTPRYLIKTRGQQVTLSCSPISGHRSVSWYQQTPGQGLQFLFEYFSETQRNKGNFPGRFSGRQFSNSRSEMNVSTLELGDSALYLCASSLSAGDLVAKNIQYFGAGTRLSVL.